One sample yielded the 12 T cell receptor beta chains listed below, sequenced in a study of blood T cell repertoires in COVID-19. Generated by immunoSEQ multiplex PCR, the TCRdb table keeps only in-frame clones and is missing some. The sample lists 75,000 to 90,000 clones; about 82% were seen once. The source material was peripheral blood. These receptors all stem from a man in his fifties with active COVID-19.

CDR3 nucleotides: TGTGCCAGCAGAGCGGGGACAGGGAGCTCCTACAATGAGCAGTTCTTC. Encoded protein: CASRAGTGSSYNEQFF. V usage is TRBV2 and J usage is TRBJ2-1; 9 positions agree with TRBD1. V lost 6 bases to trimming and J lost 0 bases; unmatched junction nucleotides: 6. This CDR3 spans 16 amino acids. Per germline, CDR1 SNHLY and CDR2 FYNNEI.

The V gene is TRBV27, the J gene TRBJ2-2; weak D call: TRBD1 (5 bases). CDR3 length equals 15 residues. The germline gives CDR1 MNHEY, CDR2 SMNVEV (reference sequence). V was pared by 3 bases and J by 7 bases, with 15 bases between. CDR3 sequence reads: CASSLVTGYSGELFF. CDR3 DNA: TGTGCCAGCAGTTTGGTAACAGGTTATAGCGGGGAGCTGTTTTTT.

On this clone itself: Other DNA sequences in this specimen translate into the identical CDR3. This sequence joins TRBV19 and TRBJ2-7; TRBD1 is a possible D gene (6 bases). Trimming took off 1 base at V and 2 bases at J, with 12 bases between the two ends. The CDR3 has 15 amino acids. The germline CDR1 and CDR2 sequences are LNHDA and SQIVND (reference sequence). The CDR3 DNA reads as TGTGCCAGTAGTATAGGAACAGGGCCAGCCTACGAGCAGTACTTC. Translating gives CASSIGTGPAYEQYF.

This clone has ten or more counts. The V gene is TRBV5-1, the J gene TRBJ1-2; 7 bases are shared with TRBD1. The V gene end was trimmed by 7 bases and the J gene end by 6 bases; junction bases not matched to a gene: 12. There are 14 residues in the CDR3. Germline V gene data show CDR1 as SGHRS and CDR2 as YFSETQ. CDR3 amino acids: CASRGQPGMDGYTF. In DNA, the CDR3 is TGCGCCAGCCGGGGACAGCCGGGGATGGATGGCTACACCTTC.

V is TRBV7-2 and J is TRBJ1-1; the match to TRBD1 covers 9 bases. The CDR3 length is 14 residues. Germline CDR1 reads SGHTA; CDR2 reads FQGNSA. V lost 1 base to trimming and J lost 4 bases; unmatched junction nucleotides: 1. CDR3 nucleotides: TGTGCCAGCAGCTTAGACAGGGGGCGCACTGAAGCTTTCTTT. It codes for CASSLDRGRTEAFF.

The chain links TRBV11-2 to TRBJ2-3; a possible D gene is TRBD2 (6 bases). The germline V and J ends were trimmed by 2 bases and 4 bases, with 10 bases remaining between them. Looked up from germline, CDR1 is SGHAT and CDR2 is FQNNGV. This CDR3 has 14 residues. The DNA of the CDR3 is TGTGCCAGCAGCTTACGGGAGATAGCAGATACGCAGTATTTT. It translates to CASSLREIADTQYF. Together with reference TRBV11-2 and TRBJ2-3, the CDR3 gives the full variable domain: EAGVAQSPRYKIIEKRQSVAFWCNPISGHATLYWYQQILGQGPKLLIQFQNNGVVDDSQLPKDRFSAERLKGVDSTLKIQPAKLEDSAVYLCASSLREIADTQYFGPGTRLTVL.

The chain uses TRBV10-1 and TRBJ1-2, with D perhaps matching TRBD1 (5 bases). Germline V gene data show CDR1 as WNHNN and CDR2 as SYGVQD (reference sequence). V was clipped by 0 bases and J by 7 bases, with 24 bases between them. This CDR3 has 18 amino acids. CDR3 residues: CASSESNRDTGSRIGYTF. In DNA, the CDR3 is TGCGCCAGCAGTGAGTCGAATCGTGACACAGGCTCCAGAATTGGCTACACCTTC.

The chain recombines TRBV6-6 with TRBJ1-2; TRBD1 matches at 12 bases. The V gene end was trimmed by 0 bases and the J gene end by 11 bases; junction bases not matched to a gene: 7. Looked up from germline, CDR1 is MNHNY and CDR2 is SVGAGI (reference sequence). The CDR3 loop spans 15 amino acids. CDR3 sequence: CASSYSGQGAFGYTF. The CDR3 DNA follows: TGTGCCAGCAGTTACTCGGGACAGGGGGCTTTTGGGTACACCTTC.

The chain employs TRBV9 and TRBJ1-1, with 7 bases aligning to TRBD1. V trimming: 4 bases; J trimming: 2 bases; junction bases outside the gene matches: 2. Per germline, CDR1 SGDLS and CDR2 YYNGEE. This CDR3 spans 13 amino acids. The CDR3, as DNA: TGTGCCAGCAGCCGGGACAGCAACACTGAAGCTTTCTTT. It codes for CASSRDSNTEAFF.

The chain uses TRBV27 and TRBJ2-3; 8 nucleotides line up with TRBD2. The V segment lost 7 bases and the J segment 3 bases; nucleotides outside the gene matches: 6. This CDR3 has 14 residues. The germline V gene encodes CDR1 MNHEY and CDR2 SMNVEV (reference sequence). The CDR3 reads CASTAGGGTDTQYF. The CDR3 DNA is TGTGCCAGCACCGCCGGGGGGGGGACAGATACGCAGTATTTT.

The rearrangement joins TRBV9 to TRBJ1-3; D not resolved. The germline V and J ends were trimmed by 8 bases and 1 base, with 7 bases remaining between them. The CDR3 has 12 amino acids. Germline loops: CDR1 SGDLS, CDR2 YYNGEE. The CDR3 reads CARKASGNTIYF. Here the CDR3 DNA reads TGTGCCAGGAAAGCTTCTGGAAACACCATATATTTT.

The chain uses TRBV7-9 and TRBJ2-1; 8 nucleotides align to TRBD1. This CDR3 has 16 amino acids. Germline-derived CDR1 and CDR2 are SEHNR and FQNEAQ (reference sequence). The trim removed 5 bases at V and 2 bases at J, leaving 8 bases unmatched. Here the CDR3 DNA reads TGTGCCAGCAGCCGTTCCGACAGGGGTACCTACAATGAGCAGTTCTTC. The encoded protein is CASSRSDRGTYNEQFF. The variable domain in full, completed from reference TRBV7-9 and TRBJ2-1, reads DTGVSQNPRHKITKRGQNVTFRCDPISEHNRLYWYRQTLGQGPEFLTYFQNEAQLEKSRLLSDRFSAERPKGSFSTLEIQRTEQGDSAMYLCASSRSDRGTYNEQFFGPGTRLTVL.